This TCR beta chain was identified during a study of blood T cells in healthy people across ages. A remark on this clonotype: This likely comes from a read error, as the CDR3 has no conserved phenylalanine or tryptophan at its end.

Trimming cost V 6 bases and J 5 bases; bases outside gene matches: 8. The CDR3 runs 15 residues. A sample-barcoded 5' primer and a J-beta primer mix were used in a second PCR of roughly 6 to 11 cycles. TCRdb re-called the 5' RACE reads with MiXCR, one entry per CDR3 protein. The table shows more than 650,000 distinct CDR3 sequences, with around 25% occurring only once. These data were also filed under a second study, of T cells of mothers and their children.

The chain recombines TRBV12-3 or TRBV12-4 with TRBJ2-5, with TRBD2 identical over 11 bases. The sequencing sample was made of blood. This sequence was found in a boy between 5 and 17 years old in good health. Here the CDR3 DNA reads TGTGCCAGCAGCCCTAGCGGGGGGCAGTTTGAGACCCAGTACCTC. It yields the protein CASSPSGGQFETQYL.